Listed below are T cell receptor beta chains from one sample, sequenced in a study of blood T cell repertoires in COVID-19. Assay: immunoSEQ multiplex PCR; the TCRdb copy retains only in-frame clones and omits some. The sample gives 200,000 or so clones, roughly 88% of which show up once; roughly 6% is in the top ten. The sequenced sample consisted of peripheral blood. These receptors came from a woman aged 40 to 50 who had recovered from COVID-19. Each CDR3 is given with its conserved first and last residue. Fields, in order: V gene, J gene, D gene, clone size, CDR3 protein, CDR3 DNA. D genes are given only for firm matches. A clone size is listed for some rows: how often the clone was seen (once, few, many), or a class if it is expanded.

>TRBV28|TRBJ2-1|TRBD2|.
CASSFASGGRYNEQFF
TGTGCCAGCAGTTTCGCTAGCGGAGGAAGATACAATGAGCAGTTCTTC
>TRBV28|TRBJ1-2|TRBD1|.
CASGRGQGSYTF
TGTGCCAGCGGTAGGGGGCAGGGTAGCTACACCTTC
>TRBV2|TRBJ2-7|TRBD2|.
CASSERREGLYEQYF
TGTGCCAGCAGTGAAAGGAGGGAGGGCCTGTACGAGCAGTACTTC
>TRBV12-3/TRBV12-4|TRBJ1-1|.|.
CASSRQGNTEAFF
TGTGCCAGCAGCCGGCAGGGGAACACTGAAGCTTTCTTT
>TRBV27|TRBJ1-4|TRBD1|.
CASSPRGRTNEKLFF
TGTGCCAGCAGTCCAAGGGGGCGGACTAATGAAAAACTGTTTTTT
>TRBV10-3|TRBJ2-1|TRBD2|.
CAISDKTSGSFNEQFF
TGTGCCATCAGCGATAAGACTAGCGGGAGTTTTAATGAGCAGTTCTTC
>TRBV18|TRBJ2-5|.|.
CASSPPAQETQYF
TGTGCCAGCTCACCACCGGCCCAAGAGACCCAGTACTTC
>TRBV12-5|TRBJ1-1|.|.
CASGPGVATEAFF
TGTGCTAGTGGCCCAGGGGTGGCCACTGAAGCTTTCTTT
>TRBV28|TRBJ1-2|.|.
CASSWPGGYTF
TGTGCCAGCAGTTGGCCGGGGGGCTACACCTTC
>TRBV28|TRBJ1-2|TRBD1|.
CASRGLRGVYGYTF
TGTGCCAGCAGGGGGCTCAGGGGGGTCTATGGCTACACCTTC
>TRBV6-2/TRBV6-3|TRBJ2-7|.|.
CASSYDSVQDFISYEQYF
TGTGCCAGCAGTTACGATAGTGTGCAGGATTTCATTTCCTACGAGCAGTACTTC
>TRBV6-4|TRBJ2-3|TRBD2|.
CASVASGGTSTDTQYF
TGTGCCAGCGTCGCTAGCGGGGGCACTAGCACAGATACGCAGTATTTT
>TRBV10-3|TRBJ2-7|.|.
CAISGQGIGYEQYF
TGTGCCATCAGTGGTCAGGGGATCGGCTACGAGCAGTACTTC
>TRBV5-1|TRBJ1-1|.|few
CASSLDSMSPEAFF
TGCGCCAGCAGCTTGGACAGCATGAGCCCTGAAGCTTTCTTT
>TRBV27|TRBJ1-2|.|.
CASSLSSSRGVYGYTF
TGTGCCAGCAGTTTATCGTCCTCGCGGGGGGTCTATGGCTACACCTTC
>TRBV3-1/TRBV3-2|TRBJ1-1|.|once
CASSQGRDTEAFF
TGTGCCAGCAGCCAAGGCAGGGACACTGAAGCTTTCTTT
>TRBV28|TRBJ2-7|.|.
CATGQSLPYEQYF
TGTGCCACAGGACAGTCTCTCCCCTACGAGCAGTACTTC
>TRBV2|TRBJ1-5|.|.
CAGGAGTSSNQPQHF
TGTGCCGGAGGCGCAGGGACATCGAGCAATCAGCCCCAGCATTTT
>TRBV28|TRBJ2-1|.|few
CASSLTLDPTGGGGNEQFF
TGTGCCAGCAGTTTGACCTTGGACCCGACAGGTGGGGGCGGAAATGAGCAGTTCTTC
>TRBV11-3|TRBJ2-2|.|.
CASSLERGGESLVSGELFF
TGTGCCAGCAGCTTAGAACGGGGCGGGGAGAGTCTCGTGTCCGGGGAGCTGTTTTTT
>TRBV7-9|TRBJ1-1|.|.
CASSFWPMNTEAFF
TGTGCCAGCAGCTTTTGGCCCATGAACACTGAAGCTTTCTTT
>TRBV2|TRBJ2-1|TRBD1|.
CASSEALDRVANNEQFF
TGTGCCAGCAGTGAAGCGCTCGACAGGGTGGCCAACAATGAGCAGTTCTTC
>TRBV19|TRBJ2-1|.|once
CASRYRDTNYNEQFF
TGTGCCAGTAGGTACCGGGACACCAACTACAATGAGCAGTTCTTC
>TRBV6-5|TRBJ1-4|.|.
CASTASSIGEKLFF
TGTGCCAGCACCGCTAGCTCCATAGGTGAAAAACTGTTTTTT
>TRBV6-2/TRBV6-3|TRBJ1-2|.|.
CASSFTAGGNYGYTF
TGTGCCAGCAGTTTTACAGCTGGTGGTAACTATGGCTACACCTTC